This section outlines one T cell receptor (beta chain) sequence together with its context. The data belong to a study of blood T cell repertoires in COVID-19. Enrollees, about 18 to 89 years old, lived in fewer than 25 US areas. With V trimmed by 2 bases and J by 7 bases, 4 bases remained unmatched. This CDR3 has 13 residues. The germline V gene encodes CDR1 GTSNPN and CDR2 SVGIG (reference sequence). Original processing notes: Cell counts per sample came from amplifying reference gene primers. Clones were sequenced by immunoSEQ multiplex PCR, and TCRdb holds only the in-frame ones, with some missing. Clone size and V and J calls were adopted from that table, with D and trimming inferred from the DNA. The data contain 330,000 or so clones, over 75% of them singletons.

The sample taken for sequencing was PBMCs or T cells enriched from blood (not recorded which). J is TRBJ2-1 and V is TRBV30; 8 bases are a match to TRBD2. The TCR comes from a man aged 35 to 55 in a cohort exposed to, infected with or recovered from COVID-19 (not recorded which). The CDR3: CAWSRREANEQFF. The DNA for the CDR3 is TGTGCCTGGAGTCGGCGGGAGGCAAATGAGCAGTTCTTC. Looking up the rest from reference TRBV30 and TRBJ2-1 gives the full variable domain: SQTIHQWPATLVQPVGSPLSLECTVEGTSNPNLYWYRQAAGRGLQLLFYSVGIGQISSEVPQNLSASRPQDRQFILSSKKLLLSDSGFYLCAWSRREANEQFFGPGTRLTVL.